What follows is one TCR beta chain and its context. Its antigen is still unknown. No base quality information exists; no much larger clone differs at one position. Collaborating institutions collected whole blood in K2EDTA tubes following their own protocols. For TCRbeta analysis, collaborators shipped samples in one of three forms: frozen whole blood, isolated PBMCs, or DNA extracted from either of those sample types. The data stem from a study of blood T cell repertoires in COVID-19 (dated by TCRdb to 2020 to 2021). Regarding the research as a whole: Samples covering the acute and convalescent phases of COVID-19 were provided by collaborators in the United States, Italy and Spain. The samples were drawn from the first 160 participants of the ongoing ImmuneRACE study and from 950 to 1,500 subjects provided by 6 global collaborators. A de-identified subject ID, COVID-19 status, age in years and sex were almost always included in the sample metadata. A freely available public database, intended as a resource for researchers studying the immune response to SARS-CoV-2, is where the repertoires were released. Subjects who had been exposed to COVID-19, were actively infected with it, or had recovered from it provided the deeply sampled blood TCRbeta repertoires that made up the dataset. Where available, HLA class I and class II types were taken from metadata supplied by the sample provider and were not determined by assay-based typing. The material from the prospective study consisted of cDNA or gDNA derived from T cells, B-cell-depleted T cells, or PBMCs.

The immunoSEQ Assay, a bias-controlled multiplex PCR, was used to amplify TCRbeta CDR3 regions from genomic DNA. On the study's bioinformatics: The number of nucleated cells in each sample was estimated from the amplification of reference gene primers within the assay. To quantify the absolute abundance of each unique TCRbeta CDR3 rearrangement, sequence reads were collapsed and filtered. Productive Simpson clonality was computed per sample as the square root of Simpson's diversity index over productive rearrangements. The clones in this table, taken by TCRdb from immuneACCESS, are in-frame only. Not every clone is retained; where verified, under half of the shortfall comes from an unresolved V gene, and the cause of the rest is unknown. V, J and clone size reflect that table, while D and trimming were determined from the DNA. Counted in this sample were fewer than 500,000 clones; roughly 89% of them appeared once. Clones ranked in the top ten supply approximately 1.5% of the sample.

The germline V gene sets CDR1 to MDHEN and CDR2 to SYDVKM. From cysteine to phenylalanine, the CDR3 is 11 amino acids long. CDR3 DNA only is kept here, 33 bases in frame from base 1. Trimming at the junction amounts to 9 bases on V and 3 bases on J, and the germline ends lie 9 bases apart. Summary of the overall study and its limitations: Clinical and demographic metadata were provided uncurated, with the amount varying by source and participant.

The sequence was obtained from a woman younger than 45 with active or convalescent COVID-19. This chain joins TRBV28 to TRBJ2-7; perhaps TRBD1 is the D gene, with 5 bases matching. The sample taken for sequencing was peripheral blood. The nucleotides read TGTGCCAGTCAACAGGTCTACGAGCAGTACTTC. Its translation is CASQQVYEQYF.